Below are 21 T cell receptor beta chains sequenced from a single sample in a study of beta chain features in type 1 diabetes. Since all of the isolated RNA was reverse transcribed, expressed TCRB transcripts were what got sequenced. Using immunoSEQ multiplex PCR, the repertoire was profiled, and TCRdb retains in-frame clones only, with some absent. The sample lists 150,000 to 190,000 clones, approximately 8.1% occurring once. Source material: central memory CD4+ T cells from blood. These TCRs come from a man between 18 and 35 years old in good health.

This chain connects TRBV5-1 to TRBJ1-2; no clear D. The V and J ends lost 0 bases and 4 bases respectively, with 10 bases between them. The germline gives CDR1 SGHRS, CDR2 YFSETQ. The CDR3 is 14 amino acids. CDR3 sequence (DNA): TGCGCCAGCAGCTTGGCCTCCGAGGTCTATGGCTACACCTTC. This gives the protein CASSLASEVYGYTF. Full variable domain (outside the CDR3, taken from reference TRBV5-1 and TRBJ1-2): KAGVTQTPRYLIKTRGQQVTLSCSPISGHRSVSWYQQTPGQGLQFLFEYFSETQRNKGNFPGRFSGRQFSNSRSEMNVSTLELGDSALYLCASSLASEVYGYTFGSGTRLTVV.

This clone was detected a few times. The chain joins TRBV19 to TRBJ2-4, with TRBD1 matching over 8 bases. Germline values: CDR1 LNHDA, CDR2 SQIVND (reference sequence). J lost 0 bases, V lost 8 bases, and 6 bases had no gene match. CDR3 size: 15 residues. Here the CDR3 reads CASAGRGQAKNIQYF. The CDR3 nucleotides read TGTGCCAGTGCCGGCAGGGGGCAAGCCAAAAACATTCAGTACTTC. The full variable domain, with the rest looked up from reference TRBV19 and TRBJ2-4, is DGGITQSPKYLFRKEGQNVTLSCEQNLNHDAMYWYRQDPGQGLRLIYYSQIVNDFQKGDIAEGYSVSREKKESFPLTVTSAQKNPTAFYLCASAGRGQAKNIQYFGAGTRLSVL.

In its sample, this clone was seen many times. This sequence joins TRBV29-1 and TRBJ2-3; tentatively, D is TRBD2 (5 bases). From germline, CDR1 is SQVTM and CDR2 ANQGSEA. This CDR3 has 15 residues. V was trimmed by 4 bases and J by 0 bases, leaving 14 bases between them. CDR3 nucleotide sequence: TGCAGCGTTGTAGGTGGCGGGTTCAGCACAGATACGCAGTATTTT. Amino acids: CSVVGGGFSTDTQYF.

The V call is TRBV18, the J call TRBJ2-2; D remains unclear. CDR3 length: 15 amino acids. The V gene lost 3 bases and the J gene lost 0 bases, with 8 bases spanning the gap. Looked up from germline, CDR1 is KGHSH and CDR2 is LQKENI. CDR3 residues: CASSPQAANTGELFF. The CDR3 DNA reads TGTGCCAGCTCACCTCAGGCCGCGAACACCGGGGAGCTGTTTTTT.

This rearrangement joins TRBV28 to TRBJ1-2, with a possible D match to TRBD1 (5 bases). The CDR3 totals 15 residues. The V gene's germline CDR1 is MDHEN and CDR2 SYDVKM. V gave up 7 bases and J gave up 4 bases, with 19 bases separating them. The CDR3 loop is CASTPGGRGRYGYTF. In DNA, the CDR3 is TGTGCCAGCACTCCGGGGGGGAGAGGACGCTATGGCTACACCTTC.

This clone has just a few counts. The rearrangement links TRBV27 to TRBJ2-1, with 8 bases lining up with TRBD1. V was clipped by 6 bases and J by 3 bases; unmatched bases: 13. In germline, CDR1 is MNHEY, CDR2 SMNVEV (reference sequence). The CDR3 extends over 17 amino acids. The CDR3 DNA follows: TGTGCCAGCAGCCCCCCTCGGACAGGGCCTAACTACAATGAGCAGTTCTTC. Encoded protein: CASSPPRTGPNYNEQFF.

The chain carries TRBV7-2 and TRBJ2-2; no reliable D call. The CDR3 length is 16 residues. V gave up 2 bases and J gave up 1 base, with 11 bases separating them. From germline, CDR1 is SGHTA and CDR2 FQGNSA. The CDR3 nucleotides are TGTGCCAGCAGCTTACGGTCTAAGCGGAACACCGGGGAGCTGTTTTTT. This gives the protein CASSLRSKRNTGELFF.

The chain carries TRBV2 and TRBJ2-5; no clear D. V dropped 8 bases and J dropped 5 bases, with 9 bases sitting between them. Per the germline V gene, CDR1 is SNHLY and CDR2 is FYNNEI. The CDR3 is 11 residues long. CDR3 coding DNA: TGTGCCAGCCATGGTGAGGAGACCCAGTACTTC. This gives the protein CASHGEETQYF.

This clone was seen a few times. V and J are TRBV7-3 and TRBJ2-6, with 9 bases identical to TRBD2. Germline CDR1 reads SGHTA; CDR2 reads FQGTGA. V shed 5 bases and J 0 bases; nucleotides not matched to a gene: 8. The CDR3 consists of 18 residues. CDR3 residues: CASSRSPAGGSGANVLTF. CDR3 nucleotides: TGTGCCAGCAGCCGCTCGCCAGCGGGGGGCTCTGGGGCCAACGTCCTGACTTTC.

This chain connects TRBV11-3 to TRBJ2-2; D ambiguous. Deletions cut 2 bases from V and 3 bases from J, with 4 bases between. Germline-derived CDR1 and CDR2 are SGHNT and YENEEA. The CDR3 covers 13 residues. CDR3: CASSLTDTGELFF. The CDR3 DNA is TGTGCCAGCAGCTTAACAGACACCGGGGAGCTGTTTTTT.

This clone was found a few times. The J gene is TRBJ2-3, the V gene TRBV29-1, with 10 bases lining up with TRBD2. V shed 7 bases, J shed 8 bases, and the junction held 15 bases outside the gene matches. This CDR3 spans 15 amino acids. The germline V gene encodes CDR1 SQVTM and CDR2 ANQGSEA. CDR3 nucleotide sequence: TGCAGCGCTCTCCGTGGGGGGACTAGCGAAGGTACGCAGTATTTT. This translates into CSALRGGTSEGTQYF.

This chain connects TRBV29-1 to TRBJ1-1; possible D gene TRBD1, 6 bases. The germline gives CDR1 SQVTM, CDR2 ANQGSEA. The V gene lost 4 bases and the J gene lost 0 bases, with 9 bases spanning the gap. The CDR3 has 13 residues. This CDR3 reads CSVAGQMNTEAFF. CDR3 bases: TGCAGCGTTGCAGGACAGATGAACACTGAAGCTTTCTTT.

This clone was counted between two and nine times. V gene TRBV4-2 combines with J gene TRBJ1-2; no clear D gene. V shed 1 base and J shed 6 bases, with 6 bases lying between them. Germline CDR1 LGHNA, CDR2 YNFKEQ. This CDR3 is 12 amino acids long. CDR3 nucleotides: TGTGCCAGCAGCCAAGTGCGGGATGGCTACACCTTC. Protein: CASSQVRDGYTF.

This chain connects TRBV7-9 to TRBJ2-3; TRBD1 matches at 7 bases. J lost 5 bases, V lost 5 bases, and 10 bases had no gene match. The CDR3 consists of 15 residues. In germline, CDR1 is SEHNR, CDR2 FQNEAQ (reference sequence). The chain's CDR3 is CASSRRTGAKDTQYF. In nucleotides, the CDR3 is TGTGCCAGCAGCCGCCGGACAGGAGCGAAAGATACGCAGTATTTT.

V usage is TRBV5-1 and J usage is TRBJ2-5, with D maybe TRBD1 (5 bases). The germline CDR1 and CDR2 sequences are SGHRS and YFSETQ. The V end was cut by 4 bases, the J end by 5 bases, with 15 bases between. CDR3 size: 14 residues. CDR3 DNA: TGCGCCAGCAGCCAGGGTCACCTGGGGGAGACCCAGTACTTC. It encodes CASSQGHLGETQYF.

The chain employs TRBV2 and TRBJ2-3; D is possibly TRBD1 (6 bases). The CDR3 covers 14 residues. The ends were cut back, 7 bases at V and 0 bases at J, with 11 bases in the middle. Per the germline V gene, CDR1 is SNHLY and CDR2 is FYNNEI. CDR3 loop: CASKQGASTDTQYF. The CDR3 DNA reads TGTGCCAGCAAACAGGGTGCGAGCACAGATACGCAGTATTTT.

This clone was detected a few times. Other DNA sequences in this sample translate to the same CDR3. The chain links TRBV28 to TRBJ1-2; maybe TRBD1 (6 bases). The V gene lost 4 bases and the J gene lost 2 bases, with 8 bases spanning the gap. The CDR3 covers 13 residues. The germline V gene encodes CDR1 MDHEN and CDR2 SYDVKM. CDR3 amino acids: CASSSGQNYGYTF. The CDR3 DNA is TGTGCCAGCAGTTCTGGACAGAACTATGGCTACACCTTC.

This clone has just a few counts. The chain uses TRBV18 and TRBJ2-1, with D perhaps TRBD2 (5 bases). V was shortened by 2 bases and J by 6 bases, with 8 bases between the two germline ends. Germline CDR1 reads KGHSH; CDR2 reads LQKENI. This CDR3 spans 13 amino acids. Here the CDR3 reads CASSPASINEQFF. CDR3 nucleotides: TGTGCCAGCTCACCAGCTAGCATCAATGAGCAGTTCTTC.

The sample holds a few counts of this clone. The chain links TRBV2 to TRBJ2-6, with D possibly matching TRBD2 (5 bases). CDR1 is SNHLY and CDR2 is FYNNEI in the germline V gene. V was trimmed by 4 bases and J by 2 bases, leaving 9 bases between them. This CDR3 has 15 amino acids. CDR3 in amino acids: CASSVEGPGANVLTF. As DNA, the CDR3 is TGTGCCAGCAGTGTAGAGGGCCCTGGGGCCAACGTCCTGACTTTC.

The J gene is TRBJ2-5, the V gene TRBV7-2; tentative D call: TRBD2 (6 bases). Germline-derived CDR1 and CDR2 are SGHTA and FQGNSA. Trimming cost V 5 bases and J 2 bases, with 12 bases left between them. CDR3 size: 14 residues. DNA for the CDR3: TGTGCCAGCAGCCCCCGGGACTTACAAGAGACCCAGTACTTC. Its protein product is CASSPRDLQETQYF.

This clone has more than one count but fewer than ten. The V and J genes are TRBV6-1 and TRBJ2-5; D might be TRBD2 (5 bases). The CDR3 is 12 residues long. Germline CDR1 MNHNS, CDR2 SASEGT. The V end lost 7 bases, the J end lost 5 bases, and 11 bases lay between the germline ends. The CDR3, as DNA: TGTGCCAGCATCAGGACTCGGGAGACCCAGTACTTC. Protein: CASIRTRETQYF.